The rows below give T cell receptor beta chains drawn from one sample of a study of blood T cell repertoires in COVID-19. Generated by immunoSEQ multiplex PCR, the TCRdb table keeps only in-frame clones and is missing some. The sample includes roughly 190,000 clones, around 83% seen only once; the top ten take around 7.8%. Sequenced sample: peripheral blood. These receptor sequences come from a woman aged 60-70 years with acute or convalescent COVID-19. Each CDR3 is given without its conserved first and last residue. Clone size is stated in some rows and not others, as once, few, many or a class when expanded.

>TRBJ1-1|once|12|TRBV2
ASKGQVLATEAF
>TRBJ1-4|.|11|TRBV5-1
ASRDRGDEKLF
>TRBJ1-6|.|12|TRBV13
ASSSGLGGSPLH
>TRBJ2-1|.|12|TRBV7-3
ASSSIAGVNEQF
>TRBJ2-2|.|13|TRBV2
ASSEIAGEVGELF
>TRBJ1-6|.|13|TRBV6-5
ASRSDRGGNSPLH
>TRBJ2-7|.|10|TRBV2
ASTGTTYEQY
>TRBJ1-4|once|13|TRBV6-5
ASSRDNHYGEKLF
>TRBJ2-2|many|11|TRBV2
ASSGRDYGELF
>TRBJ2-7|.|14|TRBV24-1
ATSDGGLAGSYEQY
>TRBJ2-7|.|12|TRBV7-2
ASSPTSDRYEQY
>TRBJ1-1|.|11|TRBV12-3/TRBV12-4
ASSLNSPLEAF
>TRBJ1-5|.|13|TRBV30
AWSPPGTNNQPQH
>TRBJ2-1|.|14|TRBV19
ASSILAGGSYNEQF
>TRBJ2-3|.|13|TRBV7-3
ASSLTVQSTDTQY
>TRBJ2-3|.|12|TRBV4-1
ASSHESYPDTQY
>TRBJ2-1|.|13|TRBV5-4
ASSPDFLSYNEQF
>TRBJ1-5|.|12|TRBV19
ASSIREFNQPQH
>TRBJ2-1|.|9|TRBV14
ASSHGTGTF
>TRBJ1-1|.|11|TRBV30
AARRQGFTEAF
>TRBJ1-3|few|13|TRBV19
ASRSSRTAGNTIY
>TRBJ1-2|.|9|TRBV6-5
ASSRGNGYT
>TRBJ2-3|.|13|TRBV5-1
ASSLLGVGTDTQY
>TRBJ1-2|.|12|TRBV5-4
ASSLVGSGHGYT
>TRBJ2-7|.|12|TRBV29-1
SVETGGPAYEQY
>TRBJ1-1|.|7|TRBV21-1
ATGVEAF
>TRBJ2-3|.|13|TRBV18
ASSSRQGKQDTQY
>TRBJ2-5|.|14|TRBV12-1
ASSVTGTSGRETQY
>TRBJ1-4|.|13|TRBV9
ASSVDPGEFEKLF
>TRBJ1-2|.|10|TRBV19
ASKDRNYGYT
>TRBJ2-2|.|11|TRBV24-1
ATSIQGTGELF
>TRBJ1-2|.|12|TRBV6-5
ASSPGQANYGYT
>TRBJ2-1|.|12|TRBV24-1
ATSDSGLGNEQF
>TRBJ2-2|few|14|TRBV7-2
ASSPTRGVRTGELF
>TRBJ1-6|.|14|TRBV5-1
ASSLGPDRVNSPLH
>TRBJ2-7|.|13|TRBV2
ASSEQLAGIYEQY
>TRBJ2-2|.|11|TRBV28
ASLGWVTGELF
>TRBJ1-3|.|13|TRBV5-1
ASSLDGNSGNTIY
>TRBJ2-5|.|13|TRBV7-2
ASSKQTGLQETQY
>TRBJ1-2|.|12|TRBV3-1/TRBV3-2
ASSQVNSPYGYT
>TRBJ1-4|few|13|TRBV19
ASSPLTGTNEKLF
>TRBJ2-7|.|12|TRBV25-1
ASSRGVVTYEQY
>TRBJ2-1|.|13|TRBV15
ATSIMGHPDNEQF
>TRBJ1-1|.|10|TRBV30
AGAALGTEAF
>TRBJ2-3|.|13|TRBV9
ASSVDAGRGDTQY
>TRBJ1-5|.|13|TRBV5-1
ASSLGGTGNQPQH